A single sample gave rise to the 27 T cell receptor beta chains below, sequenced in a study of tissue T cells after allogeneic stem cell transplantation. As to time point: mouse harvest day 7 after allogeneic transplant. Each mouse received 10^7 T-cell-depleted marrow cells plus 10^6 splenic CD5+ T cells by tail vein. Clones were sequenced by immunoSEQ multiplex PCR, and TCRdb holds only the in-frame ones, with some missing. The table has fewer than 8,500 clones, roughly 45% seen once. Sequencing input: skin. The receptors originated from a female BALB/c mouse given C57BL/6 T cells with graft-versus-host disease after an allogeneic hematopoietic cell transplant.

As regards this clone: Gene names follow the mouse nomenclature. The read comes to an end 1 residue before the CDR3 does, leaving the germline J gene to fill in the end. The chain employs TRBV23 and TRBJ2-7; the table's D call TRBD1 went unverified against the DNA. The CDR3 extends over 15 amino acids. CDR1 and CDR2 (germline): KGHTA, FQNQQP. The CDR3 protein is CSSSQRTGSSYEQYF. The part of the CDR3 DNA that was read is TGCTCCAGCAGTCAACGGACAGGAAGCTCCTATGAACAGTAC.

This clone was counted only a few times. The gene symbols are mouse symbols. The CDR3 is cut off 1 residue early in the read; its end comes from the germline J gene. J is TRBJ1-2 and V is TRBV12-1; TRBD1 matches 8 bases. Trimming took 3 bases from V and 3 from J; bases not matched to a gene: 5. Germline V gives CDR1 SGHSN, CDR2 HYEKVE. This CDR3 has 14 residues. The CDR3 protein is CASSAQGADSDYTF. Partial CDR3 DNA: TGTGCCAGCTCTGCGCAGGGGGCGGACTCCGACTACACC.

For this clone: Germline and genes here are mouse. The missing CDR3 end, 1 residue past where the read stops, is filled in from the germline J gene. Other DNA sequences in the sample encode the same CDR3. This chain links TRBV26 with TRBJ2-2; no reliable D call. Germline V gene lookup returns CDR1 KGHPV and CDR2 FQNQEV (reference sequence). Trimming cost V 2 bases and J 0 bases, with 4 bases left between them. The length of the CDR3 is 14 residues. The part of the CDR3 DNA that was read is TGTGCCAGCAGTCTGCGGACAAACACCGGGCAGCTCTAC. Its translation: CASSLRTNTGQLY. The full CDR3 protein reads CASSLRTNTGQLYF.

With regard to this clone: Mouse gene names apply. The CDR3 region is CASSQTGTNTEVFF. CDR3 DNA (partial): TGTGCCAGCAGTCAGACAGGGACAAACACAGAAGTCTTC. The chain employs TRBV26 and TRBJ1-1, with 7 nucleotides matching TRBD1. The read stops 1 residue short of the end of the CDR3; the missing end is completed from the germline J gene. The CDR3 extends over 14 amino acids. The V and J ends lost 4 bases and 0 bases, in that order; junction bases with no gene match: 2. Per germline, CDR1 KGHPV and CDR2 FQNQEV (reference sequence).

A remark on this clone: All gene names here are mouse names. With the read ending 1 residue before the CDR3 end, the germline J gene is used to fill in that end. V gene TRBV1 combines with J gene TRBJ2-1; no firm D call. This CDR3 has 14 residues. Trimming cost V 3 bases and J 1 base, with 7 bases left between them. Per germline, CDR1 NSQYPW and CDR2 LRSPGD (reference sequence). The CDR3 loop is CTCSANKNYAEQFF. The part of the CDR3 DNA that was read is TGCACCTGCAGTGCCAACAAAAACTATGCTGAGCAGTTC.

Note on this clone: Each gene name is a mouse one. From the germline J gene comes the end of the CDR3, since the read stops 1 residue before it. J is TRBJ2-5 and V is TRBV12-1; D is undetermined. V was pared by 3 bases and J by 0 bases, with 9 bases between. Germline assignment: CDR1 SGHSN and CDR2 HYEKVE. The CDR3 spans 14 residues. CDR3 bases read: TGTGCCAGCTCTGAGGGAGTTAACCAAGACACCCAGTAC. This encodes CASSEGVNQDTQY. From start to end, the CDR3 is CASSEGVNQDTQYF. Looking up the rest from reference TRBV12-1 and TRBJ2-5 gives the full variable domain: DSGVVQSPRHIIKEKGGRSVLTCIPISGHSNVVWYQQTLGKELKFLIQHYEKVERDKGFLPSRFSVQQFDDYHSEMNMSALELEDSAMYFCASSEGVNQDTQYFGPGTRLLVL.

As to this clone: Genes and germline come from the mouse. The read ends 1 residue before the CDR3 terminus; that terminus is restored from the germline J gene. This sequence joins TRBV26 and TRBJ2-7, with D tentatively TRBD2 (6 bases). The germline gives CDR1 KGHPV, CDR2 FQNQEV (reference sequence). V was clipped by 4 bases and J by 0 bases, with 10 bases between them. CDR3 size: 14 residues. The CDR3 region is CASSPVGVSYEQYF. The DNA read from the CDR3 is TGTGCCAGCAGTCCCGTGGGGGTCTCCTATGAACAGTAC.

To note about this clone: The germline and genes are mouse ones. The DNA ends 1 residue before the CDR3 does, and the rest of the CDR3 is filled in from the germline J gene. Other nucleotide sequences in the sample specify the same CDR3. The V gene is TRBV3, the J gene TRBJ2-7; 11 bases match TRBD1. The CDR3 runs to 14 residues. J gave up 4 bases and V 1 base, and 0 bases lay outside the gene matches. Germline values: CDR1 SNHLY, CDR2 FYNGKV (reference sequence). The CDR3 loop is CASSLGDRGYEQYF. The part of the CDR3 DNA that was read is TGTGCCAGCAGCTTAGGGGACAGGGGGTATGAACAGTAC.

For this clone: Mouse gene names apply. The CDR3 is cut off 1 residue early in the read; its end comes from the germline J gene. This chain connects TRBV26 to TRBJ2-7; 9 bases are shared with TRBD2. The length of the CDR3 is 15 residues. In germline, CDR1 is KGHPV, CDR2 FQNQEV (reference sequence). J lost 0 bases, V lost 4 bases, and 4 bases had no gene match. The CDR3 is CASSRGLGSSYEQYF. The covered CDR3 bases are TGTGCCAGCAGTCGGGGACTGGGAAGCTCCTATGAACAGTAC.

Comments on this clone: The genes are named according to mouse. From the germline J gene comes the end of the CDR3, since the read stops 1 residue before it. This chain connects TRBV5 to TRBJ2-5; perhaps TRBD2 as D (6 bases). This CDR3 spans 14 amino acids. Germline V CDR1 and CDR2: LGHNA, YNLKQL (reference sequence). The V and J ends lost 0 bases and 3 bases respectively, with 7 bases between them. CDR3 bases read: TGTGCCAGCAGCCAAGACTGGGGTCAAGACACCCAGTAC. Translated: CASSQDWGQDTQY. The CDR3 in its entirety is CASSQDWGQDTQYF.

With respect to this clone: Gene and germline names: mouse. The read halts 1 residue ahead of the CDR3 end, with the missing end drawn from the germline J gene. The genes are TRBV3 and TRBJ2-2; D is uncertain. Germline V gene lookup returns CDR1 SNHLY and CDR2 FYNGKV (reference sequence). Trimming took 2 bases from V and 3 from J, leaving 4 bases between them. The CDR3 runs to 13 residues. CDR3 residues: CASSLSDTGQLYF. CDR3 DNA, as far as it was read: TGTGCCAGCAGCTTATCGGACACCGGGCAGCTCTAC. The full variable domain, completed using reference TRBV3 and TRBJ2-2, is GPKVLQIPSHQIIDMGQMVTLNCDPVSNHLYFYWYKQILGQQMEFLVNFYNGKVMEKSKLFKDQFSVERPDGSYFTLKIQPTALEDSAVYFCASSLSDTGQLYFGEGSKLTVL.

This clone turned up a few times. All gene names here are mouse names. The read terminates 1 residue before the CDR3 end, so the remaining end is supplied by the germline J gene. This chain connects TRBV16 to TRBJ2-7, with 7 bases identical to TRBD2. In germline, CDR1 is SGHSA, CDR2 FRNQAP. The CDR3 has 15 amino acids. With 5 bases clipped from V and 0 bases from J, the junction kept 7 bases outside the gene matches. CDR3 DNA (partial): TGTGCAAGCAGCCTCACTGGGGTAAGCTCCTATGAACAGTAC. As protein: CASSLTGVSSYEQY. The full-length CDR3 reads as CASSLTGVSSYEQYF.

On this clone: Genes and germline are mouse. The read ends 1 residue early relative to the CDR3; the germline J gene fills the gap. The chain is built from TRBV31 and TRBJ1-6, with TRBD1 as a possible D gene (6 bases). TRBJ1-6 is noted as an ORF with a role that remains uncertain. The CDR3 extends over 11 amino acids. With 7 bases removed from V and 7 bases from J, the gap between germline ends came to 8 bases. Germline V CDR1 and CDR2: GKSSPN, SITVG. This chain's CDR3 is CASGENSPLYF. The sequenced CDR3 bases are TGTGCCTCAGGGGAGAATTCGCCCCTCTAC.

This clone showed up just a few times. Genes here carry mouse names. From the germline J gene comes the end of the CDR3, since the read stops 1 residue before it. The rearrangement uses TRBV12-1 and TRBJ2-2; D is tentatively TRBD1 or TRBD2 (6 bases each). Trimming left V 0 bases short and J 4 bases short, with 14 bases between. This CDR3 region has 16 residues. Germline CDR1 and CDR2: SGHSN and HYEKVE. The CDR3 spells CASSLVGGAGTGQLYF. Partial CDR3 DNA: TGTGCCAGCTCTCTCGTTGGGGGCGCGGGCACCGGGCAGCTCTAC.

This clone came up a few times. Mouse gene names apply. The read ends 1 residue before the CDR3 terminus; that terminus is restored from the germline J gene. The same CDR3 also results from other DNA sequences found in this sample. The rearrangement links TRBV23 to TRBJ2-7; TRBD2, the D gene given by the table, was not confirmed from the DNA. Germline V gives CDR1 KGHTA, CDR2 FQNQQP. This CDR3 region has 15 residues. CDR3 amino acids: CSSSQSLGSSYEQYF. CDR3 bases read: TGCTCCAGCAGTCAATCCCTGGGAAGCTCCTATGAACAGTAC.

Worth noting for this clone: All gene names here are mouse names. The DNA ends 1 residue before the CDR3 does, and the rest of the CDR3 is filled in from the germline J gene. V and J are TRBV29 and TRBJ1-1; no reliable D call. Germline-derived CDR1 and CDR2 are MSHET and SYDVDS. This CDR3 is 12 amino acids long. V lost 5 bases to trimming and J lost 0 bases, with 4 bases between them. The sequenced part of the CDR3 DNA is TGTGCTAGCAGTAGTCAGAACACAGAAGTCTTC. Translated: CASSSQNTEVF. The entire CDR3 protein is CASSSQNTEVFF.

On this clone: The listed genes are named as in mouse. Read data end 1 residue before the CDR3 end; the end is taken from the germline J gene. This chain connects TRBV3 to TRBJ2-3; D is uncertain. Germline V gene data show CDR1 as SNHLY and CDR2 as FYNGKV (reference sequence). CDR3 length equals 12 residues. Trimming stripped 3 bases from V and 4 bases from J, with 5 bases between. CDR3 bases read: TGTGCCAGCAGCTTCTCAACAGAAACGCTGTAT. Translated, it gives CASSFSTETLY. The entire CDR3 protein is CASSFSTETLYF.

Concerning this clone itself: Gene names follow the mouse nomenclature. The read comes to an end 1 residue before the CDR3 does, leaving the germline J gene to fill in the end. The J gene is TRBJ2-7, the V gene TRBV19; D remains ambiguous. Per the germline V gene, CDR1 is FNHDT and CDR2 is SITEND (reference sequence). Deletions cut 0 bases from V and 4 bases from J, with 8 bases between. There are 13 residues in the CDR3. The part of the CDR3 DNA that was read is TGTGCCAGCAGTATAGGCAAACTTTATGAACAGTAC. Its protein is CASSIGKLYEQY. In full, the CDR3 is CASSIGKLYEQYF.

This clone came up once. The gene symbols are mouse symbols. The read stops 1 residue short of the end of the CDR3; the missing end is completed from the germline J gene. V usage is TRBV5 and J usage is TRBJ2-5, with a weak D call TRBD2 (6 bases). The germline V gene has CDR1 LGHNA and CDR2 YNLKQL (reference sequence). This CDR3 region has 13 residues. Trimming pared 2 bases from V and 6 bases from J, leaving 9 bases between. The covered CDR3 bases are TGTGCCAGCAGCCAACGGGGGGAGGACACCCAGTAC. Translation gives CASSQRGEDTQY. The complete CDR3 reads CASSQRGEDTQYF.

Worth noting for this clone: The genes and germline here are from mouse. The missing CDR3 end, 1 residue past where the read stops, is filled in from the germline J gene. V usage is TRBV26 and J usage is TRBJ2-3; TRBD1 is a possible D gene (5 bases). The ends were cut back, 1 base at V and 0 bases at J, with 11 bases in the middle. The CDR3 length is 16 residues. Per the germline V gene, CDR1 is KGHPV and CDR2 is FQNQEV (reference sequence). Partial CDR3 DNA: TGTGCCAGCAGTCTGTACAGGACATCTAGTGCAGAAACGCTGTAT. Protein: CASSLYRTSSAETLY. The entire CDR3 sequence reads CASSLYRTSSAETLYF.

As for this clone: The listed genes are named as in mouse. With the read ending 1 residue before the CDR3 end, the germline J gene is used to fill in that end. The chain combines TRBV23 with TRBJ2-1; the tabulated D call, TRBD2, remains unverified against the DNA. Per the germline V gene, CDR1 is KGHTA and CDR2 is FQNQQP. The CDR3 contains 12 residues. The part of the CDR3 DNA that was read is TGCTCCAGCAGCCCAACTGGGGCTGAGCAGTTC. It specifies CSSSPTGAEQF. The full CDR3 sequence reads CSSSPTGAEQFF.

In the case of this clone: Gene names and germline refer to mouse. Sequencing ends 1 residue short of the CDR3 end; the germline J gene provides the rest. This chain joins TRBV13-3 and TRBJ2-2; D not resolved. CDR1 and CDR2 (germline): NNHDY, SYVADS. V shed 2 bases and J shed 0 bases, with 5 bases lying between them. The CDR3 sequence is 14 residues long. The sequenced part of the CDR3 DNA is TGTGCCAGCAGTGACGGGGCAAACACCGGGCAGCTCTAC. It translates to CASSDGANTGQLY. The whole CDR3 reads CASSDGANTGQLYF.

A remark on this clone: Mouse names are used for the genes. The read is 1 residue too short to cover the CDR3 end, so that end is filled in from the germline J gene. J is TRBJ2-3 and V is TRBV12-1; D gene ambiguous. Deletions cut 2 bases from V and 0 bases from J, with 5 bases between. The CDR3 contains 13 residues. Germline assignment: CDR1 SGHSN and CDR2 HYEKVE. CDR3: CASSPGSAETLYF. Incomplete CDR3 DNA: TGTGCCAGCTCTCCCGGTAGTGCAGAAACGCTGTAT.

A remark on this clone: The gene symbols are mouse symbols. The CDR3 spells CASSFDRGQQYF. The DNA read from the CDR3 is TGTGCCAGCAGCTTCGACAGGGGGCAACAGTAC. The chain carries TRBV3 and TRBJ2-7; 10 bases agree with TRBD1. The read ends 1 residue before the CDR3 terminus; that terminus is restored from the germline J gene. The junction had 1 base not matched to a gene; V was cut back by 3 bases and J by 8 bases. CDR3 length: 12 residues. Germline CDR1 reads SNHLY; CDR2 reads FYNGKV (reference sequence).

As regards this clone: The listed genes are named as in mouse. The read terminates 1 residue before the CDR3 end, so the remaining end is supplied by the germline J gene. This rearrangement joins TRBV26 to TRBJ1-1; D gene ambiguous. The germline gives CDR1 KGHPV, CDR2 FQNQEV (reference sequence). With 2 bases removed from V and 0 bases from J, the gap between germline ends came to 4 bases. The CDR3 totals 13 residues. CDR3 residues: CASSLAANTEVFF. CDR3 DNA, as far as it was read: TGTGCCAGCAGTCTGGCAGCAAACACAGAAGTCTTC. Together with reference TRBV26 and TRBJ1-1, the CDR3 gives the full variable domain: NSKVIQTPRYLVKGQGQKAKMRCIPEKGHPVVFWYQQNKNNEFKFLINFQNQEVLQQIDMTEKRFSAECPSNSPCSLEIQSSEAGDSALYLCASSLAANTEVFFGKGTRLTVV.

Concerning this clone itself: Any gene name here is a mouse gene name. The CDR3 end is not reached by the read, which stops 1 residue before it; the germline J gene fills it in. Other nucleotide sequences in the sample specify the same CDR3. This chain joins TRBV26 and TRBJ1-1; TRBD1 might be the D (6 bases). The CDR3 contains 13 residues. The V gene's germline CDR1 is KGHPV and CDR2 FQNQEV (reference sequence). The V end was cut by 6 bases, the J end by 1 base, with 9 bases between. This CDR3 reads CASSLRGNTEVFF. The CDR3 bases that were read are TGTGCCAGCAGCCTCAGGGGAAACACAGAAGTCTTC.

About this clone itself: Gene names denote mouse genes. Sequencing ends 1 residue short of the CDR3 end; the germline J gene provides the rest. The chain joins TRBV23 to TRBJ1-1; the table's D call TRBD1 went unverified against the DNA. The CDR3 sequence is 14 residues long. Germline assignment: CDR1 KGHTA and CDR2 FQNQQP. The CDR3 region is CSSSQRDRGREVFF. CDR3 DNA (partial): TGCTCCAGCAGTCAACGGGACAGGGGAAGGGAAGTCTTC.